These 25 T cell receptor beta chains came from one sample sequenced in a study of response to subunit inactivated influenza vaccine. TCRdb reprocessed the RT-PCR reads with MiXCR, giving one entry per CDR3 protein. This table holds about 580,000 distinct CDR3 sequences, around 15% found once. The material sequenced was PBMCs from blood, taken about 13 days after vaccination. Receptors originate from a man aged 45-60 years who received an inactivated influenza vaccine.

This clonotype was seen a handful of times. The chain has TRBV3-1 and TRBJ2-6; D is unclear. Germline CDR1 is LGHDT and CDR2 is YNNKEL (reference sequence). The V gene lost 4 bases and the J gene lost 5 bases, with 9 bases spanning the gap. The CDR3 totals 14 residues. The CDR3 loop reads CASSPRSWANVLTF. CDR3 DNA sequence: TGTGCCAGCAGCCCCCGATCCTGGGCCAACGTCCTGACTTTC.

This clonotype was found a few times. V and J are TRBV7-2 and TRBJ1-5; TRBD1 is a possible D gene (6 bases). This CDR3 has 14 residues. The V gene's germline CDR1 is SGHTA and CDR2 FQGNSA. Trimming took 4 bases from V and 2 from J, leaving 9 bases between them. DNA of the CDR3: TGTGCCAGCAGCTCTCGGACAGGCAATCAGCCCCAGCATTTT. Protein sequence: CASSSRTGNQPQHF.

This clonotype was counted a single time. The genes are TRBV7-8 and TRBJ2-1; TRBD2 agrees at 12 bases. CDR1 is SGHVS, CDR2 FQNEAQ, per germline. The CDR3 covers 14 residues. V was pared by 1 base and J by 14 bases, with 6 bases of the junction left unmatched. CDR3 amino acids: CASSLGASGGAKFF. The CDR3 DNA is TGTGCCAGCAGCTTAGGGGCTAGCGGGGGGGCCAAGTTCTTC. The complete variable domain, with remaining parts taken from reference TRBV7-8 and TRBJ2-1, reads GAGVSQSPRYKVAKRGQDVALRCDPISGHVSLFWYQQALGQGPEFLTYFQNEAQLDKSGLPSDRFFAERPEGSVSTLKIQRTQQEDSAVYLCASSLGASGGAKFFGPGTRLTVL.

This clonotype was seen at least ten times. The chain has TRBV10-3 and TRBJ2-2; D is unresolved. Germline CDR1 and CDR2: ENHRY and SYGVKD. Trimming removed 6 bases at V and 5 bases at J, with 4 bases between. The CDR3 contains 11 residues. Here the CDR3 reads CAIRGTGELFF. CDR3 DNA: TGTGCCATCAGGGGGACCGGGGAGCTGTTTTTT.

This clonotype was seen a few times. The chain employs TRBV3-1 and TRBJ2-1; 14 bases map to TRBD2. Germline assignment: CDR1 LGHDT and CDR2 YNNKEL (reference sequence). The ends lost 5 bases at V and 6 bases at J; junction bases unmatched: 3. This CDR3 comprises 15 residues. This CDR3 reads CASSETSGGGNEQFF. The CDR3, as DNA: TGTGCCAGCAGCGAGACTAGCGGGGGGGGCAATGAGCAGTTCTTC.

This clonotype has just a few counts. The CDR3 DNA follows: TGCGCCAGCAGCTTGGTGACAGGGGATCAGCCCCAGCATTTT. Translation: CASSLVTGDQPQHF. The gene calls are TRBV5-1 and TRBJ1-5; 8 bases match TRBD1. CDR3 length equals 14 residues. In germline, CDR1 is SGHRS, CDR2 YFSETQ. Trimming cost V 0 bases and J 5 bases; bases outside gene matches: 1.

This clonotype was detected a few times. The gene calls are TRBV7-2 and TRBJ2-7, with 8 bases matching TRBD2. The V segment lost 1 base and the J segment 7 bases; nucleotides outside the gene matches: 9. CDR3 length: 15 amino acids. CDR1 and CDR2 (germline): SGHTA, FQGNSA. CDR3 bases: TGTGCCAGCAGCTTAGAGGTGACTAGCGCGCGGGAGCAGTACTTC. This gives the protein CASSLEVTSAREQYF.

The rearrangement uses TRBV7-8 and TRBJ1-1; no reliable D call. There are 14 residues in the CDR3. Germline V CDR1 and CDR2: SGHVS, FQNEAQ. The ends were cut back, 2 bases at V and 5 bases at J, with 12 bases in the middle. The chain's CDR3 is CASSLREGGTEAFF. CDR3 in DNA: TGTGCCAGCAGCTTAAGAGAGGGCGGGACTGAAGCTTTCTTT.

This sequence joins TRBV5-1 and TRBJ2-7; 7 bases align to TRBD2. Trimming at V came to 4 bases and at J to 6 bases, leaving 13 bases not matched to a gene. This CDR3 has 15 residues. CDR1 and CDR2 from the germline V gene are SGHRS and YFSETQ. CDR3 sequence: CASSPASSGTFEQYF. CDR3 bases: TGCGCCAGCAGCCCCGCGAGCAGCGGGACTTTCGAGCAGTACTTC.

This chain joins TRBV10-3 and TRBJ2-6, with TRBD1 as a possible D gene (6 bases). Deletions cut 7 bases from V and 4 bases from J, with 8 bases between. This CDR3 is built from 13 residues. Germline CDR1 and CDR2: ENHRY and SYGVKD. CDR3 amino acids: CAIKQGGANVLTF. CDR3 sequence (DNA): TGTGCCATCAAGCAGGGGGGGGCCAACGTCCTGACTTTC.

This clonotype occurred a few times. The chain is built from TRBV27 and TRBJ2-7, with D perhaps given as TRBD1 or TRBD2 (5 bases each). The CDR3 runs to 13 residues. Germline V gives CDR1 MNHEY, CDR2 SMNVEV (reference sequence). Trimming removed 6 bases at V and 6 bases at J, with 15 bases between. The CDR3 DNA is TGTGCCAGCAGAGCCCAGGGAGTATCCGAGCAGTACTTC. As protein: CASRAQGVSEQYF.

This clonotype was found a few times. The chain is built from TRBV5-1 and TRBJ1-4; 7 bases agree with TRBD1. V gave up 3 bases and J gave up 3 bases; unmatched junction bases: 11. Germline values: CDR1 SGHRS, CDR2 YFSETQ. The CDR3 is 17 residues long. CDR3 sequence: CASSSSARQGSNEKLFF. In DNA, the CDR3 is TGCGCCAGCAGCTCCTCGGCCAGACAGGGCTCTAATGAAAAACTGTTTTTT.

In DNA, the CDR3 is TGCAGCGCCTACCGGAGACAAGCGCCCTATGGCTACACCTTC. Translated: CSAYRRQAPYGYTF. The chain has TRBV29-1 and TRBJ1-2; D unresolved. The CDR3 is 14 amino acids. V was trimmed by 7 bases and J by 4 bases, leaving 19 bases between them. Germline V CDR1 and CDR2: SQVTM, ANQGSEA.

This clonotype was seen many times. The gene calls are TRBV28 and TRBJ2-1; 8 positions agree with TRBD1. The V gene end was trimmed by 4 bases and the J gene end by 5 bases; junction bases not matched to a gene: 4. The CDR3 totals 14 residues. The germline gives CDR1 MDHEN, CDR2 SYDVKM. The CDR3: CASSSGTGNNEQFF. In DNA form, the CDR3 reads TGTGCCAGCAGTTCCGGGACAGGAAACAATGAGCAGTTCTTC.

This chain links TRBV24-1 with TRBJ2-1, with 8 bases aligning to TRBD2. Per germline, CDR1 KGHDR and CDR2 SFDVKD. The CDR3 consists of 18 residues. V was pared by 2 bases and J by 4 bases, with 12 bases of the junction left unmatched. CDR3 sequence reads: CATSDSSGPRPGYNEQFF. The DNA of the CDR3 is TGTGCCACCAGTGATTCTAGCGGGCCAAGACCCGGATACAATGAGCAGTTCTTC.

For the CDR3, the DNA is TGTGCCAGCAGCCTCCAACTCACAGGGACCAATCAGCCCCAGCATTTT. This sequence encodes CASSLQLTGTNQPQHF. The chain joins TRBV12-3 or TRBV12-4 to TRBJ1-5; weak D call: TRBD1 (6 bases). V dropped 6 bases and J dropped 3 bases, with 18 bases sitting between them. There are 16 residues in the CDR3.

The genes are TRBV20-1 and TRBJ2-7; 7 positions agree with TRBD1. The CDR3 has 11 residues. CDR1 and CDR2 from the germline V gene are DFQATT and SNEGSKA (reference sequence). V lost 7 bases to trimming and J lost 5 bases; unmatched junction nucleotides: 5. The DNA for the CDR3 is TGCAGTGTGCAGGGGGTCAACGAGCAGTACTTC. Amino acids: CSVQGVNEQYF.

V and J are TRBV14 and TRBJ2-1; TRBD2 agrees at 7 bases. The V gene's germline CDR1 is SGHDN and CDR2 FVKESK. The CDR3 is 17 amino acids. V trimming: 1 base; J trimming: 8 bases; junction bases outside the gene matches: 14. CDR3 residues: CASSQVFIGGGGHEQFF. DNA of the CDR3: TGTGCCAGCAGCCAAGTATTTATTGGCGGGGGTGGGCATGAGCAGTTCTTC. Full variable domain (rest looked up from reference TRBV14 and TRBJ2-1): EAGVTQFPSHSVIEKGQTVTLRCDPISGHDNLYWYRRVMGKEIKFLLHFVKESKQDESGMPNNRFLAERTGGTYSTLKVQPAELEDSGVYFCASSQVFIGGGGHEQFFGPGTRLTVL.

The V call is TRBV3-1, the J call TRBJ2-5, with 9 bases that match TRBD1. The V gene's germline CDR1 is LGHDT and CDR2 YNNKEL (reference sequence). The trim removed 8 bases at V and 5 bases at J, leaving 3 bases unmatched. The CDR3 extends over 12 amino acids. The CDR3 DNA follows: TGTGCCAGCGGGGACAGGGCTGAGACCCAGTACTTC. Protein product: CASGDRAETQYF.

This clonotype was observed at least ten times. This chain joins TRBV5-1 and TRBJ2-7; D is tentatively TRBD1 or TRBD2 (5 bases each). CDR3 length equals 15 residues. Germline V gene lookup returns CDR1 SGHRS and CDR2 YFSETQ. V lost 7 bases and J lost 2, with 19 bases in between. CDR3 bases: TGCGCCAGCCCTCTGACGAGGGGCCAGACCTACGAGCAGTACTTC. Encoded protein: CASPLTRGQTYEQYF.

The V call is TRBV7-9, the J call TRBJ2-1; weak D call: TRBD1 (6 bases). With 2 bases removed from V and 8 bases from J, the gap between germline ends came to 19 bases. The CDR3 runs to 16 residues. The germline CDR1 and CDR2 sequences are SEHNR and FQNEAQ (reference sequence). The CDR3 spells CASSLRRTALVDEQFF. The CDR3 DNA is TGTGCCAGCAGCTTAAGGCGGACAGCCCTTGTTGATGAGCAGTTCTTC.

The chain couples TRBV10-1 to TRBJ2-7; TRBD2 agrees at 10 bases. The CDR3 covers 15 residues. From germline, CDR1 is WNHNN and CDR2 SYGVQD (reference sequence). The V segment lost 6 bases and the J segment 2 bases; nucleotides outside the gene matches: 7. CDR3 sequence (DNA): TGCGCCAGCAGCTCAAGGACTAGCGGCGCCTACGAGCAGTACTTC. This gives the protein CASSSRTSGAYEQYF.

This clonotype was picked up a small number of times. This sequence joins TRBV10-3 and TRBJ2-2; D not certain. This CDR3 spans 15 amino acids. V was trimmed by 3 bases and J by 2 bases, leaving 10 bases between them. Germline values: CDR1 ENHRY, CDR2 SYGVKD. The CDR3 here is CAISDRQTNTGELFF. CDR3 bases: TGTGCCATCAGTGACAGGCAGACCAACACCGGGGAGCTGTTTTTT.

This clonotype was detected only a few times. The rearrangement joins TRBV29-1 to TRBJ2-7; D is unclear. The CDR3 is 13 residues long. Germline V gene sequence: CDR1 SQVTM, CDR2 ANQGSEA. Trimming left V 1 base short and J 1 base short, with 8 bases between. The CDR3 bases are TGCAGCGTTGAAGCCAGCAGTTCCTACGAGCAGTACTTC. It translates to CSVEASSSYEQYF.

There are a few counts of this clonotype. The V and J genes are TRBV6-5 and TRBJ1-1; 7 nucleotides align to TRBD1. Germline CDR1 reads MNHEY; CDR2 reads SVGAGI. This CDR3 is 12 amino acids long. The V and J ends lost 7 bases and 5 bases, in that order; junction bases with no gene match: 4. The CDR3 region is CASNNRGTEAFF. Written as DNA, the CDR3 is TGTGCCAGCAACAACAGGGGAACTGAAGCTTTCTTT.